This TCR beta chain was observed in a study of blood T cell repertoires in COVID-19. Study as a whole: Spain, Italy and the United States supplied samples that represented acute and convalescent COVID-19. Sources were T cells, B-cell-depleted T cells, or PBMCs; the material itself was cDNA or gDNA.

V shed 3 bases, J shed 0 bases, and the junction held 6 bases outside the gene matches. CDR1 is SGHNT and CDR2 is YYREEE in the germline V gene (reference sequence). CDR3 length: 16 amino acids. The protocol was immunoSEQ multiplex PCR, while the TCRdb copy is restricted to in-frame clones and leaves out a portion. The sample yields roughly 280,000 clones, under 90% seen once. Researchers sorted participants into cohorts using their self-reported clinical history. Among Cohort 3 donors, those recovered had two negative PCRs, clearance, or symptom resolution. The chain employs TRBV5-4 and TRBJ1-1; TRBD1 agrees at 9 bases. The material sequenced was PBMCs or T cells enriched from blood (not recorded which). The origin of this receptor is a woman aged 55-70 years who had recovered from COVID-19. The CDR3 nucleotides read TGTGCCAGCAGCTCCCGACAGGGGGGGGTGAACACTGAAGCTTTCTTT. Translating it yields CASSSRQGGVNTEAFF.